This T cell receptor beta chain was identified during a study of CD8 T cells in ankylosing spondylitis. V lost 10 bases and J lost 3, with 10 bases in between. The CDR3 contains 12 residues. CDR1 and CDR2 (germline): ENHRY, SYGVKD. Libraries of TCR beta came from quantitative 5'-RACE with molecular barcodes. TCRdb reprocessed the 5' RACE reads via MiXCR and lists one record per CDR3 protein. The sample consists of some 30,000 distinct CDR3 sequences, less than 40% of them appearing once. Whole-study findings and limits: Matched ankylosing spondylitis synovial fluid reportedly contained a significantly enriched population of disease-linked clones. The study identified a TCR beta motif of roughly eight highly homologous variants that appeared characteristic of ankylosing spondylitis blood.

About this clonotype itself: The antigen is undetermined.

Sample: synovial fluid, either unsorted or a sorted T cell fraction (not recorded which). This chain links TRBV10-3 with TRBJ2-1; the D gene is possibly TRBD2 (6 bases). This TCR came from a male donor with ankylosing spondylitis. CDR3 protein: CATGRLYNEQFF. DNA of the CDR3: TGTGCCACGGGGAGGCTCTACAATGAGCAGTTCTTC.